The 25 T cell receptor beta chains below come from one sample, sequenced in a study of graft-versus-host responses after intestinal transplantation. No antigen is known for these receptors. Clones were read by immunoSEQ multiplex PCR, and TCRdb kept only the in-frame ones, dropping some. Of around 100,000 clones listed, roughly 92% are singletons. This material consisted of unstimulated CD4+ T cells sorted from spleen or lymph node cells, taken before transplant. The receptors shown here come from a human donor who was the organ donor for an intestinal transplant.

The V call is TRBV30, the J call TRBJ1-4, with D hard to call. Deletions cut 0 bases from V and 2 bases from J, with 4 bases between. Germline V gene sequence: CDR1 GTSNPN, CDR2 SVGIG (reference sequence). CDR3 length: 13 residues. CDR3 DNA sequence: TGTGCCTGGAGTGTACGGACTAATGAAAAACTGTTTTTT. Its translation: CAWSVRTNEKLFF.

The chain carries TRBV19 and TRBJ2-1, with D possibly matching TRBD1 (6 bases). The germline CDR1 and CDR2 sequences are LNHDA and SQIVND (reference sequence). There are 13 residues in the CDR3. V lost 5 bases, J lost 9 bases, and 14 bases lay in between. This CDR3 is CASSVETGLEQFF. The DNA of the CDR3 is TGTGCCAGTAGTGTCGAAACAGGGCTTGAGCAGTTCTTC.

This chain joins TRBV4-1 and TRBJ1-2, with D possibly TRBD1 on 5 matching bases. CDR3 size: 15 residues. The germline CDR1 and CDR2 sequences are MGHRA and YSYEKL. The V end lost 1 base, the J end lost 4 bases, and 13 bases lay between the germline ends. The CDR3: CASSQVPPGFYGYTF. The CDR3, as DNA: TGCGCCAGCAGCCAAGTCCCCCCAGGGTTCTATGGCTACACCTTC.

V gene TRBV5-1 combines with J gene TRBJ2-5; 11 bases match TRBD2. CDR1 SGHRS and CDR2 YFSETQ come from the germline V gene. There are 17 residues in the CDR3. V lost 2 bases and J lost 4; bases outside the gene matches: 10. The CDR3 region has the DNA TGCGCCAGCAGCTTACAACTAGCGGGAGTGAGGATAGAGACCCAGTACTTC. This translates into CASSLQLAGVRIETQYF. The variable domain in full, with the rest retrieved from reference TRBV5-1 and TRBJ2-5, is KAGVTQTPRYLIKTRGQQVTLSCSPISGHRSVSWYQQTPGQGLQFLFEYFSETQRNKGNFPGRFSGRQFSNSRSEMNVSTLELGDSALYLCASSLQLAGVRIETQYFGPGTRLLVL.

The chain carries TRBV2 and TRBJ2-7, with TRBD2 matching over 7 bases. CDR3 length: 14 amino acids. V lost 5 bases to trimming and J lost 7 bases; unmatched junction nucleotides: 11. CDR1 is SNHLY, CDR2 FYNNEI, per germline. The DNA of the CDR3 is TGTGCCAGCAGTCCTTCGACTAGCCAAGGGGAGCAGTACTTC. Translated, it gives CASSPSTSQGEQYF.

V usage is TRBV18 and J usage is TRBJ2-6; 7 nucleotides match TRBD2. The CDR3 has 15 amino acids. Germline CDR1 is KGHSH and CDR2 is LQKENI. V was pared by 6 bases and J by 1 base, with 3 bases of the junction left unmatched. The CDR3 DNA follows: TGTGCCAGCTCGGGAGGGGTTTCTGGGGCCAACGTCCTGACTTTC. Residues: CASSGGVSGANVLTF.

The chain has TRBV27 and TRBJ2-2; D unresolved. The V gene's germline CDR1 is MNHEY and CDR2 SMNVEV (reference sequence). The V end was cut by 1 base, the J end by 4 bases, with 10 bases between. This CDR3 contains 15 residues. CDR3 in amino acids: CASSLFSGRTGELFF. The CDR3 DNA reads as TGTGCCAGCAGTTTATTCTCCGGTCGCACCGGGGAGCTGTTTTTT.

The CDR3 spells CASSPHRDNDEQYF. CDR3 bases: TGCGCCAGCAGCCCTCACCGGGACAATGACGAGCAGTACTTC. J is TRBJ2-7 and V is TRBV5-1; a possible D gene is TRBD1 (6 bases). Germline assignment: CDR1 SGHRS and CDR2 YFSETQ. The CDR3 spans 14 residues. The V end was cut by 4 bases, the J end by 5 bases, with 16 bases between.

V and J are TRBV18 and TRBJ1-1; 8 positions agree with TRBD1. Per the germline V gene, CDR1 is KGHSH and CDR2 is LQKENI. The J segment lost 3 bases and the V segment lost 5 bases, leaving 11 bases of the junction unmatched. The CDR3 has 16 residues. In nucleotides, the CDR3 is TGTGCCAGCTCAACCCGAACAGGGGGAAAAGACACTGAAGCTTTCTTT. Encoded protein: CASSTRTGGKDTEAFF.

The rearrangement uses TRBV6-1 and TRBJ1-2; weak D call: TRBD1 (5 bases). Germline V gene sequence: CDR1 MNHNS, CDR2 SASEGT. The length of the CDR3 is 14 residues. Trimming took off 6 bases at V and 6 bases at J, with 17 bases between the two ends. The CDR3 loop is CASSRPRDEDGYTF. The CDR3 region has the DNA TGTGCCAGCAGCAGGCCCAGGGACGAAGATGGCTACACCTTC.

DNA for the CDR3: TGTGCCAGCAGCTTAGTGTCTGGGACGGTGGTGCTCACCTTC. This codes for CASSLVSGTVVLTF. The V gene is TRBV7-2, the J gene TRBJ1-2; D is perhaps TRBD1 (5 bases). Germline V gene sequence: CDR1 SGHTA, CDR2 FQGNSA. The CDR3 sequence is 14 residues long. The V end lost 1 base, the J end lost 13 bases, and 19 bases lay between the germline ends.

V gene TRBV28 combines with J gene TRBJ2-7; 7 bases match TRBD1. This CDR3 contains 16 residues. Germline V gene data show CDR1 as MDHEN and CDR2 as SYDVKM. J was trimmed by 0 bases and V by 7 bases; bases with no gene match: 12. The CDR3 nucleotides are TGTGCCAGCACCCCCCTCCTTGACAGGGCCTCCTACGAGCAGTACTTC. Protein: CASTPLLDRASYEQYF.

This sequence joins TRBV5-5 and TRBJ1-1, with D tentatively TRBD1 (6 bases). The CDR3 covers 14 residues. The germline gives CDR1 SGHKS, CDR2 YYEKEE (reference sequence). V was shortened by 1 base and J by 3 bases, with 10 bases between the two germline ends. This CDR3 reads CASSLWGGDTEAFF. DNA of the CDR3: TGTGCCAGCAGCTTGTGGGGGGGCGACACTGAAGCTTTCTTT. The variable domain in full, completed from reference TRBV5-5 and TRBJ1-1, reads DAGVTQSPTHLIKTRGQQVTLRCSPISGHKSVSWYQQVLGQGPQFIFQYYEKEERGRGNFPDRFSARQFPNYSSELNVNALLLGDSALYLCASSLWGGDTEAFFGQGTRLTVV.

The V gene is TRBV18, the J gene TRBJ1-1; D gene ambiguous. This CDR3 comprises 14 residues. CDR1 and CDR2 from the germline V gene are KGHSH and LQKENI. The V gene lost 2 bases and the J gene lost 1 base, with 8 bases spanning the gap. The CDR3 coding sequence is TGTGCCAGCTCACCAGCGGGAGGGAACACTGAAGCTTTCTTT. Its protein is CASSPAGGNTEAFF.

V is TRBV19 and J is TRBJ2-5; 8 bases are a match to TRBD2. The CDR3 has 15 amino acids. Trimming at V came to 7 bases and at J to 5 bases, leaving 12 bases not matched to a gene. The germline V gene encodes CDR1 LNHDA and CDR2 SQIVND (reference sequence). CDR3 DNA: TGTGCCAGTAATCCCTCCGGGAGGGCCGTGGAGACCCAGTACTTC. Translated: CASNPSGRAVETQYF. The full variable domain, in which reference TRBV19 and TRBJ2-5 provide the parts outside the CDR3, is DGGITQSPKYLFRKEGQNVTLSCEQNLNHDAMYWYRQDPGQGLRLIYYSQIVNDFQKGDIAEGYSVSREKKESFPLTVTSAQKNPTAFYLCASNPSGRAVETQYFGPGTRLLVL.

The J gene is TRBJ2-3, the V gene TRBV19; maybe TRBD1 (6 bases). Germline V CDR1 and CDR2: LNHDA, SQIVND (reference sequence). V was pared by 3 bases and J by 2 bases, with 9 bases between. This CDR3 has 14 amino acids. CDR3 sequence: CASSMGTNTDTQYF. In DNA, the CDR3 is TGTGCCAGTAGTATGGGGACAAACACAGATACGCAGTATTTT.

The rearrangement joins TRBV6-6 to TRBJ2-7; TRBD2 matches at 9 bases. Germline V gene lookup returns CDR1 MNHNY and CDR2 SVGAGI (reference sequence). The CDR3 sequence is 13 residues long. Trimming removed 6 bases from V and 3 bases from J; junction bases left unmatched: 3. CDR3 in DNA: TGTGCCAGCAGGAGCGGGGGGCTCTACGAGCAGTACTTC. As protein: CASRSGGLYEQYF.

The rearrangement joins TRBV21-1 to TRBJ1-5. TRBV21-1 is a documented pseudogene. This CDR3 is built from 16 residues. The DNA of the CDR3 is TGTGCCAGCAGCGGCACACAGGGAGGGAGCAATCAGCCCCAGCATTTT. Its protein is CASSGTQGGSNQPQHF.

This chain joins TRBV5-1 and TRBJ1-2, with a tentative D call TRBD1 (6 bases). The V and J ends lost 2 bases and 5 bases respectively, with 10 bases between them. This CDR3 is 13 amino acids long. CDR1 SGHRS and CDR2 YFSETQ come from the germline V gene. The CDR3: CASSFKGEYGYTF. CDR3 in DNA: TGCGCCAGCAGCTTTAAGGGGGAATATGGCTACACCTTC. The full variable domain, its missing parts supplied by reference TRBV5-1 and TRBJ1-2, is KAGVTQTPRYLIKTRGQQVTLSCSPISGHRSVSWYQQTPGQGLQFLFEYFSETQRNKGNFPGRFSGRQFSNSRSEMNVSTLELGDSALYLCASSFKGEYGYTFGSGTRLTVV.

Written as DNA, the CDR3 is TGTGCCAGCCGTCAACGCGGGACGGGGAATGAGCAGTTCTTC. Residues: CASRQRGTGNEQFF. The rearrangement uses TRBV6-6 and TRBJ2-1, with D perhaps TRBD2 (6 bases). The V and J ends lost 8 bases and 7 bases respectively, with 18 bases between them. The CDR3 is made up of 14 amino acids. CDR1 and CDR2 from the germline V gene are MNHNY and SVGAGI (reference sequence).

This CDR3 is CASSLVGTDYEQYF. The CDR3 DNA is TGTGCCAGCAGCTTGGTCGGGACCGACTACGAGCAGTACTTC. The gene calls are TRBV5-6 and TRBJ2-7; perhaps D is TRBD1 or TRBD2 (5 bases each). CDR1 is SGHDT and CDR2 is YYEEEE in the germline V gene. Trimming removed 0 bases from V and 3 bases from J, with 10 bases in between. This CDR3 has 14 residues.

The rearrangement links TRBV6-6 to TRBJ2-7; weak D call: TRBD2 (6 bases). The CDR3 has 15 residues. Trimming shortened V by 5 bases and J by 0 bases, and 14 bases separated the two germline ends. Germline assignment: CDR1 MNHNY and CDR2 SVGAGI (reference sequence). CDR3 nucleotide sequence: TGTGCCAGCAGTCGATTTAGCGGTTCCTCCTACGAGCAGTACTTC. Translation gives CASSRFSGSSYEQYF.

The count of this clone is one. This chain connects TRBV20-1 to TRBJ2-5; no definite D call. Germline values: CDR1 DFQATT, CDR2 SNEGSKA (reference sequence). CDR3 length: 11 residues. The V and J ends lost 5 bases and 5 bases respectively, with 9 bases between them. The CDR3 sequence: CSALPRETQYF. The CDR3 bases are TGCAGTGCTCTCCCCCGGGAGACCCAGTACTTC.

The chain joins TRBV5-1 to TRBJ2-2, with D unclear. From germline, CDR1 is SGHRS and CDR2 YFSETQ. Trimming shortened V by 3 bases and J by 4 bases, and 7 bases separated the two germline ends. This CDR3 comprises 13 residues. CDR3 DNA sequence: TGCGCCAGCAGCTCACAAGGCACCGGGGAGCTGTTTTTT. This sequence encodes CASSSQGTGELFF.

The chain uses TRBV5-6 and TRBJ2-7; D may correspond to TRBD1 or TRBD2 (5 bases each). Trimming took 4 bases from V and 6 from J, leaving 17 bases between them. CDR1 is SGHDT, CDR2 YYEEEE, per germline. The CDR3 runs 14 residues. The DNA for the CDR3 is TGTGCCAGCAGCCCGCCCCGGGACCGCTTCGAGCAGTACTTC. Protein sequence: CASSPPRDRFEQYF.